This T cell receptor (beta chain) comes out of a study of shared clonotypes between healthy human individuals. Germline CDR1 MDHEN, CDR2 SYDVKM. This CDR3 is built from 14 residues. Deletions cut 6 bases from V and 0 bases from J, with 10 bases between. Produced via immunoSEQ multiplex PCR; TCRdb's table is partial and in-frame only. The table shows approximately 1,000,000 clones, with roughly 80% occurring only once. Whole-study results and caveats: Four donors had roughly 5% of their naive CD4 clonotypes in common.

Comment on this clone: Antigen specificity is unknown. Other nucleotide sequences from this sample produce the same CDR3.

The chain carries TRBV28 and TRBJ2-3; D is possibly TRBD2 (5 bases). Sequences were obtained from memory CD4+ T cells from PBMCs. Documented subset: CD45RA-negative fraction. This TCR derives from a man aged 18 to 30 in good health. Some clones in this sample may be carry-over from other donors' samples. DNA of the CDR3: TGTGCCAGCAGGTCTGGCGGGAGCACAGATACGCAGTATTTT. It is translated as CASRSGGSTDTQYF. The complete variable domain, with remaining parts taken from reference TRBV28 and TRBJ2-3, reads DVKVTQSSRYLVKRTGEKVFLECVQDMDHENMFWYRQDPGLGLRLIYFSYDVKMKEKGDIPEGYSVSREKKERFSLILESASTNQTSMYLCASRSGGSTDTQYFGPGTRLTVL.